This entry features one T cell receptor beta chain sequence. This sample was included in a study of T-cell reconstitution after alpha-beta-depleted transplantation in children. Preparing the TCRbeta library involved the use of unique molecular identifiers. TCRdb used MiXCR to reprocess the PCR reads, holding one entry per CDR3 protein. The table includes about 500,000 distinct CDR3 sequences, about 33% detected once. Germline V gene lookup returns CDR1 SGHDT and CDR2 YYEEEE. The CDR3 consists of 14 residues. V gave up 6 bases and J gave up 4 bases, with 15 bases separating them. This chain connects TRBV5-6 to TRBJ2-3, with unresolved D. The sample was PBMCs from the stem cell graft donor, taken from the stem cell graft. This TCR came from a human donor who donated a stem cell graft to a child with aplastic anemia. The CDR3 DNA is TGTGCCAGCACCTGGGTGGCTTTCCCAGATACGCAGTATTTT. Amino acid sequence: CASTWVAFPDTQYF. Using reference TRBV5-6 and TRBJ2-3 for the parts outside the CDR3, the full variable domain is DAGVTQSPTHLIKTRGQQVTLRCSPKSGHDTVSWYQQALGQGPQFIFQYYEEEERQRGNFPDRFSGHQFPNYSSELNVNALLLGDSALYLCASTWVAFPDTQYFGPGTRLTVL.